The following is a T cell receptor beta chain sequence with its context. What it recognizes is unknown. This sample was taken from a study of CD8+CD57+ T cells in acquired aplastic anemia. Study information: The mean DNA yield obtained from sorted CD4+ and CD8+ cells came to 3 to 4 ug.

Profiles of TCR beta VDJ and CDR3 were generated from a genomic DNA template. TCRdb redid the calling of the reads with MiXCR, one entry per CDR3 protein. Of approximately 250,000 distinct CDR3 sequences in the sample, approximately 80% are singletons; the top ten hold less than 50%. Findings and limits, study-wide: Sharing between patients and controls was observed for around 27 CD8+ CDR3 sequences.

Sequenced patients had shown CD8+CD57+ cell expansion by flow cytometry. Germline lookup yields CDR1 SGHTA and CDR2 FQGTGA. The CDR3 runs 14 residues. Trimming took off 5 bases at V and 5 bases at J, with 16 bases between the two ends. Sequences were obtained from sorted CD4+, CD8+, or CD8+CD57+ T cells (not recorded which) from PBMCs. V and J are TRBV7-3 and TRBJ2-7; D perhaps matches TRBD1 (10 bases). The receptor's source is a human donor with aplastic anemia. Written as DNA, the CDR3 is TGTGCCAGCAGCGCGGGGGGGACAGGGGACGAGCAGTACTTC. Translation: CASSAGGTGDEQYF. Using reference TRBV7-3 and TRBJ2-7 for the parts outside the CDR3, the full variable domain is GAGVSQTPSNKVTEKGKYVELRCDPISGHTALYWYRQSLGQGPEFLIYFQGTGAADDSGLPNDRFFAVRPEGSVSTLKIQRTERGDSAVYLCASSAGGTGDEQYFGPGTRLTVT.